This note documents a single TCR beta chain sequence. The method was immunoSEQ multiplex PCR; TCRdb's version includes in-frame clones alone and lacks a portion of them. The repertoire holds about 45,000 clones, with approximately 90% as singletons. Germline V lookup: CDR1 MNHEY, CDR2 SMNVEV (reference sequence). Trimming took 7 bases from V and 5 from J; bases not matched to a gene: 7. The CDR3 runs 15 residues. The data stem from a study of OX40 agonist ivuxolimab in advanced cancers. As for the study in general: Of mixed ages from roughly 23 to 80 and averaging 60 years, the group was just under 85% male.

The sample was CD4+ or CD8+ T cells sorted from blood, taken in a trial of the OX40 agonist ivuxolimab. The TCR sequence derives from an adult with an advanced solid tumor such as melanoma, head and neck, liver or kidney cancer. J is TRBJ2-3 and V is TRBV27; TRBD2 matches at 12 bases. For the CDR3, the DNA is TGTGCCAGCAAAACGACTAGCGGGGGTGTAGATACGCAGTATTTT. It specifies CASKTTSGGVDTQYF.